These 27 T cell receptor beta chains share one sample of origin, sequenced in a study of CD4 T cells in relation to SARS-CoV-2 and coronaviruses. Produced via immunoSEQ multiplex PCR; TCRdb's table is partial and in-frame only. The repertoire holds about 24,000 clones, with roughly 80% as singletons. What these receptors recognize is not known. The unexposed donors gave CD4+ T cells in about 2011-2019, prior to COVID-19. Isolation of CD4+ T cells took place after approximately 10 days in culture. Sequenced sample: CD4+ T cells from PBMCs, cultured in vitro. Receptors were obtained from a human donor in good health.

V is TRBV27 and J is TRBJ1-2; tentatively, D is TRBD1 (6 bases). This CDR3 spans 14 amino acids. With 2 bases removed from V and 4 bases from J, the gap between germline ends came to 11 bases. Germline CDR1 MNHEY, CDR2 SMNVEV (reference sequence). DNA for the CDR3: TGTGCCAGCAGTTTAAACAGGGCCTTCTATGGCTACACCTTC. Its translation is CASSLNRAFYGYTF.

The chain has TRBV13 and TRBJ1-2, with D possibly being TRBD1 (5 bases). The CDR3 is 14 amino acids. Germline V gene sequence: CDR1 PRHDT, CDR2 FYEKMQ (reference sequence). Trimming stripped 5 bases from V and 0 bases from J, with 10 bases between. The CDR3 protein is CASSRTGANYGYTF. The CDR3 nucleotides are TGTGCCAGCAGCCGAACAGGAGCTAACTATGGCTACACCTTC.

The gene calls are TRBV13 and TRBJ2-1; D gene uncertain. Trimming cost V 3 bases and J 9 bases, with 18 bases left between them. Germline CDR1 is PRHDT and CDR2 is FYEKMQ (reference sequence). The CDR3 sequence is 15 residues long. CDR3 nucleotides: TGTGCCAGCAGCTTCTTGGCAGCCCCTAATCGTGAGCAGTTCTTC. Translating it yields CASSFLAAPNREQFF.

The rearrangement links TRBV5-1 to TRBJ2-3, with D perhaps TRBD1 (5 bases). The CDR3 totals 15 residues. Trimming pared 5 bases from V and 0 bases from J, leaving 13 bases between. The germline gives CDR1 SGHRS, CDR2 YFSETQ. The DNA for the CDR3 is TGCGCCAGCAGTCCGACAGACGATAGCACAGATACGCAGTATTTT. Translation gives CASSPTDDSTDTQYF.

This chain connects TRBV7-7 to TRBJ2-3; 14 nucleotides match TRBD2. The CDR3 has 22 residues. The V gene end was trimmed by 7 bases and the J gene end by 0 bases; junction bases not matched to a gene: 21. From germline, CDR1 is SSHAT and CDR2 FNYEAQ (reference sequence). The CDR3 DNA follows: TGTGCCAGCACCCGGATTTGGCGGGGACTAGCGGGAGAAATTACTAGCACAGATACGCAGTATTTT. It yields the protein CASTRIWRGLAGEITSTDTQYF.

V and J are TRBV12-3 or TRBV12-4 and TRBJ1-2; D uncertain. This CDR3 region has 12 residues. V was shortened by 2 bases and J by 7 bases, with 8 bases between the two germline ends. The CDR3 coding sequence is TGTGCCAGCAGTTTAAGGGTGGGTGGCTACACCTTC. This translates into CASSLRVGGYTF.

This clone was seen only a few times. The chain couples TRBV2 to TRBJ1-1; D unresolved. CDR3 length equals 14 residues. V lost 5 bases and J lost 1, with 11 bases in between. The germline CDR1 and CDR2 sequences are SNHLY and FYNNEI. The DNA for the CDR3 is TGTGCCAGCAGTAACTTGGGATCGAACACTGAAGCTTTCTTT. This gives the protein CASSNLGSNTEAFF.

This clone was seen only once. V gene TRBV12-2 combines with J gene TRBJ2-7; the table names TRBD1, a call not compared with the DNA. TRBV12-2 is a known pseudogene. CDR3 length equals 17 residues. The CDR3 coding sequence is TGTGCAAGTCGCTTAGTCGAGGCCCGGGACACCCCCTACGAGCAGTACTTC. Its translation is CASRLVEARDTPYEQYF.

The chain employs TRBV7-3 and TRBJ1-1, with D perhaps matching TRBD1 (5 bases). Germline V gives CDR1 SGHTA, CDR2 FQGTGA. This CDR3 is 13 amino acids long. V dropped 5 bases and J dropped 1 base, with 8 bases sitting between them. The CDR3 sequence is CASSTTANTEAFF. CDR3 coding DNA: TGTGCCAGCAGCACGACAGCGAACACTGAAGCTTTCTTT.

This clone was seen more than once but under ten times. The CDR3 loop is CASSLAAQETQYF. DNA for the CDR3: TGTGCCAGCAGCTTAGCGGCCCAAGAGACCCAGTACTTC. This rearrangement joins TRBV7-8 to TRBJ2-5, with D unresolved. The germline CDR1 and CDR2 sequences are SGHVS and FQNEAQ. The CDR3 has 13 amino acids. The germline V and J ends were trimmed by 0 bases and 1 base, with 3 bases remaining between them.

This clone showed up just a few times. The chain links TRBV7-9 to TRBJ1-2; tentatively, D is TRBD1 (5 bases). From germline, CDR1 is SEHNR and CDR2 FQNEAQ (reference sequence). V was cut by 5 bases and J by 8 bases, with 18 bases left in between. The CDR3 runs to 14 residues. CDR3 sequence: CASSPEGQGRGYTF. The CDR3 region has the DNA TGTGCCAGCAGCCCCGAGGGGCAGGGACGAGGCTACACCTTC.

The chain is built from TRBV5-5 and TRBJ1-1; unclear D gene. The CDR3 is 13 residues long. The V end was cut by 0 bases, the J end by 5 bases, with 8 bases between. Germline V gives CDR1 SGHKS, CDR2 YYEKEE (reference sequence). CDR3 loop: CASSLGELTEAFF. The DNA of the CDR3 is TGTGCCAGCAGCTTGGGTGAGTTGACTGAAGCTTTCTTT.

CDR3: CASSLSSYEQYF. CDR3 DNA sequence: TGTGCCAGCTCCCTTTCCTCCTACGAGCAGTACTTC. The V call is TRBV18, the J call TRBJ2-7, with unresolved D. CDR3 length: 12 residues. V lost 6 bases and J 0 bases, leaving 6 bases between the germline ends. Germline V gene data show CDR1 as KGHSH and CDR2 as LQKENI.

The J gene is TRBJ1-6, the V gene TRBV7-5; the table's D call, TRBD1, has no DNA check behind it. TRBV7-5 is a pseudogene segment. This CDR3 comprises 16 residues. The CDR3 region is CARSSQGQAPRSPLHF. The CDR3 DNA is TGTGCCAGAAGCTCCCAAGGACAGGCCCCGAGATCACCCCTCCACTTT.

DNA for the CDR3: TGTGCCACCTCGGGCCCGGAGAACACTGAAGCTTTCTTT. Protein sequence: CATSGPENTEAFF. This chain uses TRBV10-3 with TRBJ1-1; D gene ambiguous. Trimming pared 10 bases from V and 1 base from J, leaving 13 bases between. Germline V CDR1 and CDR2: ENHRY, SYGVKD. This CDR3 has 13 residues.

The rearrangement links TRBV19 to TRBJ2-2; 7 bases are shared with TRBD2. V lost 6 bases, J lost 3 bases, and 7 bases stayed unmatched. The CDR3 runs 15 residues. From germline, CDR1 is LNHDA and CDR2 SQIVND (reference sequence). The CDR3 protein is CASRMAGRDTGELFF. The CDR3 nucleotides read TGTGCCAGTAGAATGGCAGGGAGGGACACCGGGGAGCTGTTTTTT.

A few counts support this clone. Given the absence of the conserved phenylalanine or tryptophan at the CDR3 end, a read error is likely. No DNA is shown, since the ends of the CDR3 on it are uncertain; the CDR3 is the one TCRdb lists. This chain joins TRBV12-3 or TRBV12-4 and TRBJ1-2. The CDR3 sequence runs 13 residues, both termini included. The CDR3 is CAYLPGLRRAMRA.

The chain recombines TRBV21-1 with TRBJ2-1. TRBV21-1 is deemed a pseudogene. This CDR3 is built from 16 residues. The CDR3 bases are TGTGCCAGCAGCAAGTTTGTGATCGACTCCTACAATGAGCAGTTCTTC. Encoded protein: CASSKFVIDSYNEQFF.

Only a few counts were recorded for this clone. The rearrangement joins TRBV7-9 to TRBJ2-7; D is possibly TRBD2 (5 bases). Germline-derived CDR1 and CDR2 are SEHNR and FQNEAQ (reference sequence). Deletions cut 7 bases from V and 0 bases from J, with 16 bases between. The CDR3 covers 15 residues. CDR3 sequence reads: CASIKDGGLSYEQYF. CDR3 in DNA: TGTGCCAGCATTAAAGACGGAGGACTCTCCTACGAGCAGTACTTC.

V and J are TRBV3-1 (or the pseudogene TRBV3-2) and TRBJ2-1; 10 bases are a match to TRBD2. Germline-derived CDR1 and CDR2 are LGHDT and YNNKEL (reference sequence). The length of the CDR3 is 15 residues. V was pared by 4 bases and J by 5 bases, with 5 bases of the junction left unmatched. The CDR3 loop is CASSPRTSGNNEQFF. The CDR3 bases are TGTGCCAGCAGCCCAAGGACTAGCGGAAACAATGAGCAGTTCTTC.

The chain couples TRBV15 to TRBJ2-7; a weak D match, TRBD1 (6 bases). CDR1 LNHNV and CDR2 YYDKDF come from the germline V gene (reference sequence). The V end was cut by 5 bases, the J end by 1 base, with 15 bases between. The CDR3 is 15 amino acids. Here the CDR3 DNA reads TGTGCCACCAGCGTCTCACAGGGTCTGTCCTACGAGCAGTACTTC. It translates to CATSVSQGLSYEQYF.

The CDR3 loop is CASSLTVLTQETQYF. The CDR3 region has the DNA TGTGCCAGCAGCTTGACAGTATTGACCCAAGAGACCCAGTACTTC. The genes are TRBV7-9 and TRBJ2-5, with D possibly being TRBD1 (5 bases). Germline CDR1 SEHNR, CDR2 FQNEAQ (reference sequence). Trimming removed 3 bases from V and 1 base from J, with 12 bases in between. There are 15 residues in the CDR3. Filled out from reference TRBV7-9 and TRBJ2-5, the complete variable domain reads DTGVSQNPRHKITKRGQNVTFRCDPISEHNRLYWYRQTLGQGPEFLTYFQNEAQLEKSRLLSDRFSAERPKGSFSTLEIQRTEQGDSAMYLCASSLTVLTQETQYFGPGTRLLVL.

This clone showed up just a few times. The rearrangement links TRBV30 to TRBJ1-5; a possible D gene is TRBD1 (5 bases). This CDR3 contains 12 residues. The germline CDR1 and CDR2 sequences are GTSNPN and SVGIG (reference sequence). Deletions cut 3 bases from V and 2 bases from J, with 5 bases between. In DNA, the CDR3 is TGTGCCTGGAGCAGGGGCAATCAGCCCCAGCATTTT. Its translation: CAWSRGNQPQHF.

V usage is TRBV28 and J usage is TRBJ2-1; a weak D match, TRBD1 (7 bases). V dropped 6 bases and J dropped 4 bases, with 16 bases sitting between them. The germline CDR1 and CDR2 sequences are MDHEN and SYDVKM. This CDR3 is 15 amino acids long. CDR3 sequence: CASSPGGTGYNEQFF. The CDR3 DNA reads TGTGCCAGCAGCCCAGGGGGGACTGGGTACAATGAGCAGTTCTTC. The complete variable domain, with remaining parts taken from reference TRBV28 and TRBJ2-1, reads DVKVTQSSRYLVKRTGEKVFLECVQDMDHENMFWYRQDPGLGLRLIYFSYDVKMKEKGDIPEGYSVSREKKERFSLILESASTNQTSMYLCASSPGGTGYNEQFFGPGTRLTVL.

The chain is built from TRBV27 and TRBJ1-1; D may be TRBD1 (6 bases). This CDR3 contains 14 residues. Trimming took 2 bases from V and 8 from J, leaving 15 bases between them. Germline V lookup: CDR1 MNHEY, CDR2 SMNVEV (reference sequence). The CDR3 DNA sequence: TGTGCCAGCAGTTTAAATCTAAGGGGGGGCGAAGCTTTCTTT. Protein sequence: CASSLNLRGGEAFF.

The chain recombines TRBV27 with TRBJ2-3, with 10 bases identical to TRBD1. The V and J ends lost 8 bases and 3 bases, in that order; junction bases with no gene match: 8. The CDR3 loop spans 15 amino acids. The germline gives CDR1 MNHEY, CDR2 SMNVEV (reference sequence). The CDR3 nucleotides are TGTGCCAGCGGGACAGGGGAGAGGGCGACAGATACGCAGTATTTT. Protein product: CASGTGERATDTQYF.

V is TRBV19 and J is TRBJ2-3, with 8 bases fitting TRBD1. Trimming removed 6 bases from V and 10 bases from J; junction bases left unmatched: 12. Germline CDR1 and CDR2: LNHDA and SQIVND (reference sequence). This CDR3 has 14 amino acids. CDR3 nucleotide sequence: TGTGCCAGTAGAATCGCCGGGACAGGTGGATCGCAGTATTTT. Translation: CASRIAGTGGSQYF.